This T cell receptor (beta chain) stems from a study of T cell clusters in autoimmune cytopenias. Study background: A median of 51,575 TRB reads per sample yielded a median around 2,500 distinct clonotypes. Overall study results and limits: Compared with active autoimmune hepatitis patients, healthy donors showed 2.5 to 3-fold more exclusive TRB clusters.

By frequency, this clonotype registers medium-sized. The antigen remains unidentified. TRB was amplified from 250 ng of peripheral blood genomic DNA per sample. One tube held mixed TRB-A and TRB-B primer pools for touch-down PCR. From the multiplex PCR reads, TCRdb lists one entry per CDR3 protein and no DNA. The data include about 1,400 distinct CDR3 sequences; the top ten clones carry roughly 50%. The CDR3 is made up of 14 amino acids. The gene calls are TRBV12-3 or TRBV12-4 and TRBJ1-4; TCRdb's D call, TRBD1, is unchecked because there is no DNA. The sample comprised peripheral blood. This TCR was sampled from a human donor with an autoimmune cytopenia or autoimmune hepatitis (not recorded which). The CDR3 here is CASSLQDFDEKLFF.